Listed below are T cell receptor beta chains from one sample, sequenced in a study of Graves' ophthalmopathy and Graves' hyperthyroidism. TCRdb called the multiplex PCR reads again in MiXCR, with one record for every CDR3 protein. The profile covers 350,000 to 450,000 distinct CDR3 sequences, with approximately 16% appearing a single time and roughly 1.5% taken by the ten largest. The source material was peripheral blood. These TCRs come from a woman in her late teens or twenties with Graves' ophthalmopathy. Both conserved end residues are part of each CDR3.

>TRBV7-2
CASSLASGGTSQYF
>TRBV30
CAWTARGGNTEAFF
>TRBV20-1
CSARAPVGGLREQYF
>TRBV12-3/TRBV12-4
CASSGDTNTEAFF
>TRBV12-3/TRBV12-4
CASSDWDRDGYGYTF
>TRBV12-3/TRBV12-4
CASSPVAGPYTEAFF
>TRBV20-1
CSATRRATLSYEQYF
>TRBV7-2
CASSLKAGPSETQYF
>TRBV4-2
CASSVPGANTEAFF
>TRBV28
CASTSLGGQSTEAFF
>TRBV11-2
CASSLGGTYGYTF
>TRBV6-1
CASRDSGIETQYF
>TRBV2
CASLGSRDSHWPQHF
>TRBV12-3/TRBV12-4
CASSSDRGGNQPQHF
>TRBV10-3
CAITQAGGKNTGELFF
>TRBV18
CASSPPQLVAKNIQYF
>TRBV30
CAWRDDAGGRNYGYTF
>TRBV28
CASSSMGQANYGYTF
>TRBV7-2
CASSLVRGSYGYTF
>TRBV4-2
CASSHHSGTVGTEAFF
>TRBV6-1
CASSEGQGAPQETQYF
>TRBV28
CASIRQVNTEAFF
>TRBV28
CASSFPGQGYNGYTF
>TRBV7-3
CASSLKSARLAGSSYEQYF
>TRBV20-1
CSASGTSGQETQYF
>TRBV28
CASSLTGWSLYEQYF
>TRBV30
CAWSELYRDEQYF
>TRBV6-1
CAGTGVSTEAFF
>TRBV7-2
CASSLGWGAQVETQYF
>TRBV7-2
CASSLRGHVYEQYF